These 13 T cell receptor beta chains originate from one sample sequenced in a study of blood T cell repertoires in COVID-19. Sequencing was performed with immunoSEQ multiplex PCR; in TCRdb, only in-frame clones are kept and a portion is missing. Of fewer than 500,000 clones listed, over 75% are singletons. The source material was PBMCs or T cells enriched from blood (not recorded which). These receptors were collected from a woman aged 30 to 39 with acute COVID-19.

V usage is TRBV9 and J usage is TRBJ2-7; tentatively, D is TRBD1 (6 bases). V lost 4 bases and J lost 1, with 15 bases in between. Germline CDR1 is SGDLS and CDR2 is YYNGEE. The CDR3 is made up of 15 amino acids. CDR3: CASSPTGTESYEQYF. Written as DNA, the CDR3 is TGTGCCAGCAGCCCTACAGGGACGGAGTCCTACGAGCAGTACTTC.

V gene TRBV19 combines with J gene TRBJ1-1; D perhaps matches TRBD1 (5 bases). The CDR3 runs to 13 residues. Germline V CDR1 and CDR2: LNHDA, SQIVND (reference sequence). V was shortened by 3 bases and J by 6 bases, with 11 bases between the two germline ends. As DNA, the CDR3 is TGTGCCAGTAGTATTTGGGGCAGGTCTGAAGCTTTCTTT. Translating it yields CASSIWGRSEAFF.

The V call is TRBV29-1, the J call TRBJ1-5; the D gene is possibly TRBD1 (5 bases). Per the germline V gene, CDR1 is SQVTM and CDR2 is ANQGSEA. Trimming took 5 bases from V and 11 from J, leaving 13 bases between them. The CDR3 covers 11 residues. The CDR3 DNA sequence: TGCAGCGTTAACCAAGGAGGGGCCCAGCATTTT. It yields the protein CSVNQGGAQHF. The variable domain in full, with the rest retrieved from reference TRBV29-1 and TRBJ1-5, is SAVISQKPSRDICQRGTSLTIQCQVDSQVTMMFWYRQQPGQSLTLIATANQGSEATYESGFVIDKFPISRPNLTFSTLTVSNMSPEDSSIYLCSVNQGGAQHFGDGTRLSIL.

The V call is TRBV29-1, the J call TRBJ1-5; tentatively, D is TRBD1 (6 bases). The CDR3 covers 13 residues. Germline V gene data show CDR1 as SQVTM and CDR2 as ANQGSEA. The V and J ends lost 4 bases and 7 bases respectively, with 14 bases between them. CDR3 bases: TGCAGCGTTGTGTCAGGGGAAGGGCAGCCCCAGCATTTT. Amino acid sequence: CSVVSGEGQPQHF.

This clone was seen a single time. V gene TRBV29-1 combines with J gene TRBJ1-1, with a tentative D call TRBD1 (5 bases). The CDR3 has 13 residues. V was clipped by 6 bases and J by 1 base, with 12 bases between them. Germline V gene lookup returns CDR1 SQVTM and CDR2 ANQGSEA. For the CDR3, the DNA is TGCAGCGTAGCGGGACCGACGAACACTGAAGCTTTCTTT. Translated: CSVAGPTNTEAFF.

V usage is TRBV24-1 and J usage is TRBJ1-4; TRBD1 is a possible D gene (5 bases). Trimming removed 6 bases from V and 6 bases from J, with 7 bases in between. This CDR3 has 12 residues. Germline V gene data show CDR1 as KGHDR and CDR2 as SFDVKD. CDR3 protein: CATSQGDEKLFF. CDR3 DNA sequence: TGTGCCACCAGTCAGGGTGATGAAAAACTGTTTTTT.

A few counts support this clone. The rearrangement links TRBV4-3 to TRBJ1-5; D remains ambiguous. The CDR3 is 18 residues long. Trimming took off 0 bases at V and 1 base at J, with 16 bases between the two ends. Germline V gene lookup returns CDR1 LGHNA and CDR2 YSLEER. The CDR3 spells CASSQEWPDGQSNQPQHF. The CDR3 DNA sequence: TGCGCCAGCAGCCAAGAATGGCCCGATGGTCAGAGCAATCAGCCCCAGCATTTT.

The chain recombines TRBV2 with TRBJ2-2, with 7 bases fitting TRBD1. Germline trimming cut 2 bases from V and 1 base from J; bases unmatched to any gene: 1. Per germline, CDR1 SNHLY and CDR2 FYNNEI. The CDR3 covers 15 residues. The CDR3 DNA follows: TGTGCCAGCAGTGAATGGGACAGGAACACCGGGGAGCTGTTTTTT. Translation: CASSEWDRNTGELFF.

The chain carries TRBV7-9 and TRBJ2-7; 10 nucleotides agree with TRBD2. The CDR3 covers 14 residues. The ends lost 2 bases at V and 8 bases at J; junction bases unmatched: 6. Germline CDR1 and CDR2: SEHNR and FQNEAQ (reference sequence). The CDR3 spells CASSLFEAGGQQYF. CDR3 nucleotides: TGTGCCAGCAGCTTATTTGAAGCGGGGGGGCAGCAGTACTTC.

The V gene is TRBV18, the J gene TRBJ1-2; possibly TRBD1 for D (5 bases). CDR1 KGHSH and CDR2 LQKENI come from the germline V gene. The CDR3 is 13 residues long. Trimming cost V 6 bases and J 3 bases, with 11 bases left between them. The CDR3 here is CASSLLTDYGYTF. As DNA, the CDR3 is TGTGCCAGCTCGCTTTTGACAGACTATGGCTACACCTTC.

The chain uses TRBV5-1 and TRBJ2-7; 7 nucleotides agree with TRBD2. The germline V gene has CDR1 SGHRS and CDR2 YFSETQ. V lost 0 bases and J lost 2; bases outside the gene matches: 5. CDR3 length equals 15 residues. CDR3 loop: CASSLETSVPYEQYF. As DNA, the CDR3 is TGCGCCAGCAGCTTGGAAACTAGCGTACCCTACGAGCAGTACTTC.

Only a few counts were recorded for this clone. The rearrangement uses TRBV2 and TRBJ1-2, with D possibly matching TRBD1 (6 bases). With 7 bases removed from V and 3 bases from J, the gap between germline ends came to 12 bases. The CDR3 runs to 13 residues. Germline V gene data show CDR1 as SNHLY and CDR2 as FYNNEI. CDR3 region: CASKFGGDYGYTF. The CDR3 coding sequence is TGTGCCAGCAAGTTTGGGGGCGACTATGGCTACACCTTC.

The chain links TRBV4-1 to TRBJ2-3; D unresolved. The V end lost 4 bases, the J end lost 1 base, and 9 bases lay between the germline ends. CDR3 size: 14 residues. The germline CDR1 and CDR2 sequences are MGHRA and YSYEKL. For the CDR3, the DNA is TGCGCCAGCAGCCCCCCTGCGGGCACAGATACGCAGTATTTT. It specifies CASSPPAGTDTQYF.